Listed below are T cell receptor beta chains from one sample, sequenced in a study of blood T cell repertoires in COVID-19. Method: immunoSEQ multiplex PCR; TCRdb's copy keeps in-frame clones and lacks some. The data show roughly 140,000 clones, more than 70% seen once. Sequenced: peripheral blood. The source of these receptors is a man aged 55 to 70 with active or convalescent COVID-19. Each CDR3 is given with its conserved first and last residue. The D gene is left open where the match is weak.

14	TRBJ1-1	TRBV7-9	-	CASSPWRVGTEAFF
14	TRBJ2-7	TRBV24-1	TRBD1	CATSDPTTGEGQYF
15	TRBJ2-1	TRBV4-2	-	CASSQERRQYNEQFF
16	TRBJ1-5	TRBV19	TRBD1	CASSIWTGGENQPQHF
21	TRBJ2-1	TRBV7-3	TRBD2	CASSPRTSGSGVGGEGNEQFF
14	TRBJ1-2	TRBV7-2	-	CASSLDLYQLGYTF
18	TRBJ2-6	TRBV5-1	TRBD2	CASSLIASGISGANVLTF
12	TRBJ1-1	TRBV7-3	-	CASRGSYTEAFF
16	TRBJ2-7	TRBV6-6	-	CASSYSKAGVIYEQYF
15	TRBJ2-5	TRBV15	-	CATSRRTNLQETQYF
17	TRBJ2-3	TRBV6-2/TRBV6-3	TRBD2	CASSPGTSGSGLRAQYF
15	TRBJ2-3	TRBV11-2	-	CASSHGTRYTDTQYF
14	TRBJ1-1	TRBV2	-	CASGQGLGNTEAFF
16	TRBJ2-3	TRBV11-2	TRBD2	CASSSRPGLTADTQYF
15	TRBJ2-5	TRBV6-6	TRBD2	CASSYSGRTQETQYF
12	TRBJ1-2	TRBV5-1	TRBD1	CASSFGTGDYTF
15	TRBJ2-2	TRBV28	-	CASSSGARGTGELFF
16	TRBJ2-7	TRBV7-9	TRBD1	CASTPDIRTGFHEQYF
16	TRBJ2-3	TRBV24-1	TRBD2	CATSDRTSGTTDTQYF
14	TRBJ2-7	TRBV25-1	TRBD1	CASSAGTAAYEQYF